A single sample gave rise to the 24 T cell receptor beta chains below, sequenced in a study of early T cells in non-severe SARS-CoV-2 infection. TCRdb re-analysed the 5' RACE reads in MiXCR, keeping a single row per CDR3 protein. The sample consists of around 39,000 distinct CDR3 sequences, roughly 5% of them appearing once. The specimen was whole blood, collected at baseline. Source of these receptors: an adult who was a healthcare worker with PCR-confirmed SARS-CoV-2 infection or an uninfected control (not recorded which).

This clonotype was observed many times. The rearrangement joins TRBV6-2 or TRBV6-3 to TRBJ2-7; D may be TRBD1 (6 bases). Germline V gene data show CDR1 as MNHEY and CDR2 as SVGEGT. Trimming left V 6 bases short and J 7 bases short, with 16 bases between. The CDR3 sequence is 13 residues long. The CDR3 nucleotides read TGTGCCAGCAGACTTTCACAGGGCGATGAGCAGTACGTC. Residues: CASRLSQGDEQYV.

The table lists this clonotype with a few counts. The chain uses TRBV7-2 and TRBJ1-2; 7 bases are shared with TRBD1. The CDR3 sequence is 14 residues long. Trimming removed 1 base from V and 7 bases from J; junction bases left unmatched: 6. Germline values: CDR1 SGHTA, CDR2 FQGNSA. The CDR3 reads CASSLERQGFGYTF. Here the CDR3 DNA reads TGTGCCAGCAGCTTAGAGAGACAGGGATTTGGCTACACCTTC. The whole variable domain, remainder taken from reference TRBV7-2 and TRBJ1-2, is GAGVSQSPSNKVTEKGKDVELRCDPISGHTALYWYRQSLGQGLEFLIYFQGNSAPDKSGLPSDRFSAERTGGSVSTLTIQRTQQEDSAVYLCASSLERQGFGYTFGSGTRLTVV.

This clonotype has at least ten counts. The chain couples TRBV21-1 to TRBJ2-3. TRBV21-1 is annotated as a pseudogene. This CDR3 region has 16 residues. CDR3 in amino acids: CASSNGHHPSTDTQYF. CDR3 DNA: TGTGCCAGCAGCAACGGTCACCACCCAAGCACAGATACGCAGTATTTT.

This clonotype occurred many times. The chain links TRBV6-1 to TRBJ2-7; perhaps TRBD1 as D (5 bases). Germline CDR1 is MNHNS and CDR2 is SASEGT. CDR3 length: 11 residues. V lost 9 bases to trimming and J lost 8 bases, with 14 bases between them. The CDR3 nucleotides read TGTGCCAGTAACGACAGTACGAAGCAGTACTTC. Amino acids: CASNDSTKQYF.

This clonotype has a handful of counts. This chain uses TRBV6-5 with TRBJ2-5; weak D call: TRBD2 (5 bases). V lost 5 bases and J 2 bases, leaving 9 bases between the germline ends. The CDR3 runs to 13 residues. Germline lookup yields CDR1 MNHEY and CDR2 SVGAGI. The CDR3 region has the DNA TGTGCCAGCAGTCGGACTGGGCAAGAGACCCAGTACTTC. It translates to CASSRTGQETQYF.

There are a few counts of this clonotype. This chain links TRBV7-9 with TRBJ2-7; D is undetermined. Germline V lookup: CDR1 SEHNR, CDR2 FQNEAQ (reference sequence). Deletions cut 3 bases from V and 0 bases from J, with 9 bases between. This CDR3 spans 14 amino acids. The CDR3 sequence: CASSFTGSSYEQYV. The CDR3 DNA follows: TGTGCCAGCAGCTTTACTGGTAGCTCCTACGAGCAGTACGTC.

This clonotype was counted many times. The chain links TRBV24-1 to TRBJ2-1; TRBD2 matches 10 bases. Germline CDR1 is KGHDR and CDR2 is SFDVKD. The V and J ends lost 4 bases and 2 bases, in that order; junction bases with no gene match: 16. The CDR3 consists of 20 residues. In nucleotides, the CDR3 is TGTGCCACCAGTGACCGTGGGGCTAGCGGGAGACCCTATGCCTACAATGAGCAGTTCTTC. It encodes CATSDRGASGRPYAYNEQFF.

V and J are TRBV29-1 and TRBJ1-2; 8 positions agree with TRBD1. Germline V gives CDR1 SQVTM, CDR2 ANQGSEA. The J segment lost 6 bases and the V segment lost 5 bases, leaving 8 bases of the junction unmatched. The CDR3 totals 13 residues. The CDR3 protein is CSVSGGASNGYTF. The CDR3 nucleotides are TGCAGCGTTTCAGGGGGCGCGTCTAATGGCTACACCTTC.

This clonotype was counted ten times or more. The chain recombines TRBV28 with TRBJ2-7; D gene unclear. There are 15 residues in the CDR3. V dropped 2 bases and J dropped 6 bases, with 17 bases sitting between them. Per germline, CDR1 MDHEN and CDR2 SYDVKM. Written as DNA, the CDR3 is TGTGCCAGCAGTTTAGCTGAGACTGTTCAAACCGAGCAGTACTTC. Its protein is CASSLAETVQTEQYF.

The J gene is TRBJ1-2, the V gene TRBV28; 9 nucleotides align to TRBD1. Germline V gene data show CDR1 as MDHEN and CDR2 as SYDVKM. This CDR3 has 14 amino acids. V was clipped by 6 bases and J by 5 bases; unmatched bases: 7. CDR3 sequence reads: CASSMGTGTYGYTF. CDR3 bases: TGTGCCAGCAGCATGGGGACAGGGACGTATGGCTACACCTTC.

This clonotype was recorded many times. The rearrangement joins TRBV11-2 to TRBJ2-1, with D perhaps matching TRBD2 (6 bases). Looked up from germline, CDR1 is SGHAT and CDR2 is FQNNGV. This CDR3 has 17 residues. Trimming cost V 1 base and J 0 bases, with 13 bases left between them. This CDR3 reads CASSLGKRRDSYNEQFF. The DNA for the CDR3 is TGTGCCAGCAGCTTAGGAAAGCGGAGGGACTCCTACAATGAGCAGTTCTTC. Combining the CDR3 with reference TRBV11-2 and TRBJ2-1 gives the whole variable domain EAGVAQSPRYKIIEKRQSVAFWCNPISGHATLYWYQQILGQGPKLLIQFQNNGVVDDSQLPKDRFSAERLKGVDSTLKIQPAKLEDSAVYLCASSLGKRRDSYNEQFFGPGTRLTVL.

This clonotype was detected a few times. This rearrangement joins TRBV19 to TRBJ2-1; perhaps TRBD2 as D (5 bases). There are 15 residues in the CDR3. Deletions cut 7 bases from V and 9 bases from J, with 22 bases between. Germline V gene data show CDR1 as LNHDA and CDR2 as SQIVND (reference sequence). The CDR3 DNA reads as TGTGCCAGTACCACACTAGAGGCACCCCAGGTTGAGCAGTTCTTC. Residues: CASTTLEAPQVEQFF.

This clonotype was found many times. The chain has TRBV11-3 and TRBJ2-1, with TRBD2 identical over 7 bases. The length of the CDR3 is 14 residues. The V gene's germline CDR1 is SGHNT and CDR2 YENEEA. Losses at the gene ends were 1 base for V and 5 bases for J; bases not matched to a gene: 2. This chain's CDR3 is CASSLVGGNNEQFF. The CDR3 nucleotides are TGTGCCAGCAGCTTAGTGGGAGGGAACAATGAGCAGTTCTTC.

This clonotype came up many times. The CDR3 bases are TGTGCCAGTAGTATTGACGGTGCTGAAGCTTTCTTT. Protein product: CASSIDGAEAFF. V and J are TRBV19 and TRBJ1-1; D unresolved. The CDR3 loop spans 12 amino acids. Germline V gene sequence: CDR1 LNHDA, CDR2 SQIVND (reference sequence). Deletions cut 3 bases from V and 6 bases from J, with 8 bases between.

At least ten counts were recorded for this clonotype. The gene calls are TRBV2 and TRBJ2-3; 8 nucleotides agree with TRBD2. The CDR3 consists of 14 residues. Germline values: CDR1 SNHLY, CDR2 FYNNEI. After removal of 9 bases from V and 6 bases from J, the junction contained 11 bases not matched to a gene. This chain's CDR3 is CASSQAGVTDTQYF. The CDR3 DNA follows: TGTGCCAGTAGCCAAGCGGGAGTAACGGATACGCAGTATTTT.

The sample holds many counts of this clonotype. The rearrangement links TRBV12-3 or TRBV12-4 to TRBJ2-2, with D hard to call. Trimming took off 2 bases at V and 1 base at J, with 8 bases between the two ends. The CDR3 has 15 residues. The CDR3: CASSLFAGNTGELFF. The CDR3 DNA sequence: TGTGCCAGCAGTTTATTCGCTGGGAACACCGGGGAGCTGTTTTTT.

In this sample, this clonotype turned up many times. This chain joins TRBV11-2 and TRBJ2-1, with TRBD2 matching over 8 bases. Germline trimming cut 3 bases from V and 2 bases from J; bases unmatched to any gene: 6. Germline-derived CDR1 and CDR2 are SGHAT and FQNNGV. The CDR3 spans 16 residues. CDR3 residues: CASSFRAGGTYNEQFF. CDR3 coding DNA: TGTGCCAGCAGCTTTCGTGCGGGAGGAACCTACAATGAGCAGTTCTTC.

This clonotype was seen repeatedly, ten times or more. The chain joins TRBV7-2 to TRBJ2-3; tentatively, D is TRBD2 (5 bases). The germline gives CDR1 SGHTA, CDR2 FQGNSA. CDR3 size: 14 residues. The ends were cut back, 1 base at V and 3 bases at J, with 8 bases in the middle. The CDR3 loop reads CASSLDGRTDTQYF. Written as DNA, the CDR3 is TGTGCCAGCAGCTTAGATGGGAGAACAGATACGCAGTATTTT.

This clonotype was seen repeatedly, ten times or more. V and J are TRBV28 and TRBJ1-5; D might be TRBD1 (5 bases). Germline V gives CDR1 MDHEN, CDR2 SYDVKM. Between the trimmed V and J ends, which lost 1 base and 6 bases, there was a span of 19 bases. The CDR3 length is 17 residues. CDR3 sequence reads: CASSLSSQGLGSQPQHF. The CDR3 nucleotides read TGTGCCAGCAGTTTATCGAGTCAGGGACTCGGAAGTCAGCCCCAGCATTTT.

The chain has TRBV6-2 or TRBV6-3 and TRBJ1-6; D might be TRBD1 (6 bases). Germline V gene lookup returns CDR1 MNHEY and CDR2 SVGEGT. V lost 2 bases and J 8 bases, leaving 10 bases between the germline ends. The CDR3 contains 14 residues. The CDR3 DNA reads TGTGCCAGCAGTTACGGGGGCCTCGATTCACCCCTCCACTTT. Translated, it gives CASSYGGLDSPLHF.

This clonotype was observed a handful of times. This chain links TRBV30 with TRBJ1-2; the D is unclear. CDR3 length equals 13 residues. The germline V and J ends were trimmed by 0 bases and 6 bases, with 11 bases remaining between them. Germline V gene sequence: CDR1 GTSNPN, CDR2 SVGIG (reference sequence). The CDR3: CAWSVKGSNGYTF. The CDR3 DNA is TGTGCCTGGAGTGTAAAGGGCAGCAATGGCTACACCTTC.

The sample holds a few counts of this clonotype. This chain uses TRBV28 with TRBJ2-4, with 7 nucleotides matching TRBD1. The CDR3 covers 15 residues. The V segment lost 3 bases and the J segment 6 bases; nucleotides outside the gene matches: 8. Germline CDR1 and CDR2: MDHEN and SYDVKM. The chain's CDR3 is CASSFIPGDRNIQYF. The DNA of the CDR3 is TGTGCCAGCAGTTTCATCCCAGGGGACAGAAACATTCAGTACTTC.

This clonotype was picked up a small number of times. The chain joins TRBV6-5 to TRBJ1-1; the D gene is possibly TRBD1 (5 bases). Germline CDR1 reads MNHEY; CDR2 reads SVGAGI. V lost 2 bases to trimming and J lost 3 bases, with 13 bases between them. The CDR3 length is 15 residues. CDR3 DNA: TGTGCCAGCAGTTACGAGCAGGGTAGGGACACTGAAGCTTTCTTT. Protein product: CASSYEQGRDTEAFF.

This clonotype was picked up many times. The chain links TRBV20-1 to TRBJ1-2, with 7 bases identical to TRBD1. V gave up 1 base and J gave up 2 bases; unmatched junction bases: 7. Germline CDR1 DFQATT, CDR2 SNEGSKA (reference sequence). The CDR3 runs to 15 residues. The CDR3 sequence is CSARGPDRWNYGYTF. The CDR3 coding sequence is TGCAGTGCTAGAGGACCGGACAGGTGGAACTATGGCTACACCTTC.